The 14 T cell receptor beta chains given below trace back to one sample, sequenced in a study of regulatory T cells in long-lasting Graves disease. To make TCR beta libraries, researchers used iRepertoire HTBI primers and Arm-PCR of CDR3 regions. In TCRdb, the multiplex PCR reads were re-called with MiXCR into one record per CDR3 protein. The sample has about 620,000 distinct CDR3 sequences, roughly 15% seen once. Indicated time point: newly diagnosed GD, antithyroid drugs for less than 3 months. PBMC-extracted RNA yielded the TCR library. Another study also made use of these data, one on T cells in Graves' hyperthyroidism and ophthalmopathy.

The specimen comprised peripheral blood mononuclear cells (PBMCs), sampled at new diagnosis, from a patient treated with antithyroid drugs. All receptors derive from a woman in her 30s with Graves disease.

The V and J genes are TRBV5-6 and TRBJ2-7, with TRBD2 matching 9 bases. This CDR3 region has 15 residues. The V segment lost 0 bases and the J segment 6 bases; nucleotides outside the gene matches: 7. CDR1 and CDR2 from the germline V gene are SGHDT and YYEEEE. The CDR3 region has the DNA TGTGCCAGCAGCTTGGGACTAGCGGTGGGCCTCGAGCAGTACTTC. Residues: CASSLGLAVGLEQYF.

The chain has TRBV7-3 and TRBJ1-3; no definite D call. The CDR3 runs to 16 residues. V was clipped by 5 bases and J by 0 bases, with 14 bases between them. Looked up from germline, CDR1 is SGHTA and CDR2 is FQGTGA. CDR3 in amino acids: CASSQSGLSSGNTIYF. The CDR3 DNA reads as TGTGCCAGCAGCCAGAGTGGGCTAAGCTCTGGAAACACCATATATTTT.

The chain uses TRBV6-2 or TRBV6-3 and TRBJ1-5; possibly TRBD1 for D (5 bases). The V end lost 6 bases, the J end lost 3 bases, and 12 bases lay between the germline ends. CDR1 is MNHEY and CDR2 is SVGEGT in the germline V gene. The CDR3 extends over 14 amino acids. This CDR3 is CASSQTGYNQPQHF. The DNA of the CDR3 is TGTGCCAGCAGCCAAACAGGATACAATCAGCCCCAGCATTTT.

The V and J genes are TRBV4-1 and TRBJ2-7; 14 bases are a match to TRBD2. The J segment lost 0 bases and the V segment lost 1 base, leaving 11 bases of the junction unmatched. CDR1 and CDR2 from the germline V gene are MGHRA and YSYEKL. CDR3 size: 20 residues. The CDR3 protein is CASSQARLAGGPISSYEQYF. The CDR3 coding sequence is TGCGCCAGCAGCCAAGCCCGACTAGCGGGAGGGCCTATAAGCTCCTACGAGCAGTACTTC.

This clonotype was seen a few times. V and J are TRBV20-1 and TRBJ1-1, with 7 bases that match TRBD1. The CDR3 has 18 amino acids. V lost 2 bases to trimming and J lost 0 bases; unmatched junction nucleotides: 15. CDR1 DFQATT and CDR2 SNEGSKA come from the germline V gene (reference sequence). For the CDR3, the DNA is TGCAGTGCTAGACCCCCCCCGGGACAGCGTATCATGAACACTGAAGCTTTCTTT. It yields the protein CSARPPPGQRIMNTEAFF.

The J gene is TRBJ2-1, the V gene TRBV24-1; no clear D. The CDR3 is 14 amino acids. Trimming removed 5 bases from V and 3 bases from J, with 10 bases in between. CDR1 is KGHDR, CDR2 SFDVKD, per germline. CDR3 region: CATSVPGSYNEQFF. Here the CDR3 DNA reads TGTGCCACCAGTGTCCCGGGTAGCTACAATGAGCAGTTCTTC.

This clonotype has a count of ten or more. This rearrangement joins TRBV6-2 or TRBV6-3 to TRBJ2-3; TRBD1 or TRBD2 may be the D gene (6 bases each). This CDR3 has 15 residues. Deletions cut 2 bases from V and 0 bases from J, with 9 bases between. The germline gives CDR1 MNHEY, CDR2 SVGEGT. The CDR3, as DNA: TGTGCCAGCAGTTACCGGGGGCCTAGCACAGATACGCAGTATTTT. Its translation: CASSYRGPSTDTQYF.

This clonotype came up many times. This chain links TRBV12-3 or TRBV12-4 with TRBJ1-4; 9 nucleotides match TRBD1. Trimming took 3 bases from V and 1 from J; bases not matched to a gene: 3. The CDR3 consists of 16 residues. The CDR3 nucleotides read TGTGCCAGCAGTTTCAACAGGGGGCGAACTAATGAAAAACTGTTTTTT. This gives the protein CASSFNRGRTNEKLFF.

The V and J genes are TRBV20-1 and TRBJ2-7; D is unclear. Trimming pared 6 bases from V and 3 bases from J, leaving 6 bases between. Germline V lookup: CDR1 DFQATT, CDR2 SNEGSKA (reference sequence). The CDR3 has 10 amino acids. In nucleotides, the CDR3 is TGCAGTGCGGCGATCTACGAGCAGTACTTC. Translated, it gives CSAAIYEQYF.

The CDR3 reads CAWSATNGDQPQHF. CDR3 DNA: TGTGCCTGGAGTGCTACTAACGGAGATCAGCCCCAGCATTTT. The chain uses TRBV30 and TRBJ1-5; no clear D. This CDR3 comprises 14 residues. Germline CDR1 GTSNPN, CDR2 SVGIG (reference sequence). Trimming removed 1 base at V and 5 bases at J, with 12 bases between.

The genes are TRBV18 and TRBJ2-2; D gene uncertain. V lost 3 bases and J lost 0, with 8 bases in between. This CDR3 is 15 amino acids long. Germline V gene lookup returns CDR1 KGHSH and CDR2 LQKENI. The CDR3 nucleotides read TGTGCCAGCTCACCGCGGACCTCGAACACCGGGGAGCTGTTTTTT. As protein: CASSPRTSNTGELFF.

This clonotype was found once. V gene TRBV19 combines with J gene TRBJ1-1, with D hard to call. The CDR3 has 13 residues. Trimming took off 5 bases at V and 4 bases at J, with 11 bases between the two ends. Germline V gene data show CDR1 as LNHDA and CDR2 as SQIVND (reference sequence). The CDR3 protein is CASSLTSFTEAFF. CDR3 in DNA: TGTGCCAGTAGTTTAACCAGTTTCACTGAAGCTTTCTTT.

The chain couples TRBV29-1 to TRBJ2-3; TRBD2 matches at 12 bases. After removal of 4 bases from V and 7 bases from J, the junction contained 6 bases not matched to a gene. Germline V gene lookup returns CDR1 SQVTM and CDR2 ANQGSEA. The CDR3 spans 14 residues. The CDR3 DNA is TGCAGCGTTGGGACTAGCGGGAACGTGTATACGCAGTATTTT. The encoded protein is CSVGTSGNVYTQYF.

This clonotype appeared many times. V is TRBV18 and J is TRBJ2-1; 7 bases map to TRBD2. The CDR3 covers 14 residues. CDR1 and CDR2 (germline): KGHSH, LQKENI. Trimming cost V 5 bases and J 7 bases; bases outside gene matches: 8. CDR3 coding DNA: TGTGCCAGCTCAGAAGCGGGATCGTTGAATGAGCAGTTCTTC. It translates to CASSEAGSLNEQFF.